This T cell receptor (beta chain) originates from a study of shared clonotypes between healthy human individuals. Several immunoSEQ plates held equal portions of the genomic DNA taken from each subset. Original processing methods: Filtering of immunoSEQ junctional sequences could not match full-length read filtering. Sequenced by immunoSEQ multiplex PCR; TCRdb stores in-frame clones only, minus some. That table gives V, J and clone size, and the DNA gave D and trimming. Of millions of clones listed, 93% were seen once; the top ten hold 0.35% to 0.5%. General study points: Among donors, clonotype sharing was expected to be affected by sequencing depth.

To note about this clone: Its antigen is not identified.

In germline, CDR1 is SGHAT, CDR2 FQNNGV. J gave up 1 base and V 4 bases, and 9 bases lay outside the gene matches. CDR3 length equals 17 residues. Material for sequencing was naive CD4+ T cells from PBMCs. Indicated subset: CD45RA+ positively selected. The chain uses TRBV11-2 and TRBJ1-4; 7 nucleotides agree with TRBD1. This clonotype was sampled from a man aged 18 to 30 in good health. Some clones in this sample may be carry-over from other donors' samples. The CDR3 sequence: CASSSTRYRGTNEKLFF. CDR3 DNA: TGTGCCAGCAGCTCGACTAGATACAGGGGAACTAATGAAAAACTGTTTTTT.